This passage covers 14 T cell receptor beta chains from one sample sequenced in a study of blood T cell repertoires in COVID-19. Assay: immunoSEQ multiplex PCR; the TCRdb copy retains only in-frame clones and omits some. The sample carries some 250,000 clones, approximately 90% recorded once. The sequenced sample was PBMCs or T cells enriched from blood (not recorded which). The source is a man aged 35-49 years who had recovered from COVID-19.

This sequence joins TRBV19 and TRBJ2-5; 7 bases fit TRBD1. With V trimmed by 6 bases and J by 1 base, 11 bases remained unmatched. From germline, CDR1 is LNHDA and CDR2 SQIVND (reference sequence). The CDR3 spans 16 residues. CDR3 in amino acids: CASSGTDATGQETQYF. DNA of the CDR3: TGTGCCAGTAGCGGGACAGATGCGACGGGCCAAGAGACCCAGTACTTC.

V is TRBV2 and J is TRBJ2-1; 9 bases agree with TRBD2. The V gene's germline CDR1 is SNHLY and CDR2 FYNNEI. This CDR3 comprises 14 residues. V was pared by 9 bases and J by 9 bases, with 12 bases of the junction left unmatched. This CDR3 is CARSGGTAFGEQFF. As DNA, the CDR3 is TGTGCCAGGAGCGGGGGGACGGCCTTTGGTGAGCAGTTCTTC.

This chain links TRBV5-1 with TRBJ1-1, with 8 bases that match TRBD1. This CDR3 region has 16 residues. Trimming cost V 0 bases and J 0 bases; bases outside gene matches: 4. Germline V CDR1 and CDR2: SGHRS, YFSETQ. DNA for the CDR3: TGCGCCAGCAGCTTGGAGACAGGGGACATGAACACTGAAGCTTTCTTT. As protein: CASSLETGDMNTEAFF.

The V gene is TRBV7-3, the J gene TRBJ2-7, with a possible D match to TRBD2 (6 bases). The V end lost 5 bases, the J end lost 2 bases, and 10 bases lay between the germline ends. This CDR3 is built from 13 residues. Germline V gene data show CDR1 as SGHTA and CDR2 as FQGTGA. CDR3 residues: CASSLGGTYEQYF. DNA of the CDR3: TGTGCCAGCAGCCTGGGCGGGACCTACGAGCAGTACTTC. The full variable domain, in which reference TRBV7-3 and TRBJ2-7 provide the parts outside the CDR3, is GAGVSQTPSNKVTEKGKYVELRCDPISGHTALYWYRQSLGQGPEFLIYFQGTGAADDSGLPNDRFFAVRPEGSVSTLKIQRTERGDSAVYLCASSLGGTYEQYFGPGTRLTVT.

The rearrangement links TRBV2 to TRBJ2-1; D possibly corresponds to TRBD1 (6 bases). This CDR3 comprises 15 residues. Germline lookup yields CDR1 SNHLY and CDR2 FYNNEI. V lost 6 bases, J lost 1 base, and 13 bases lay in between. The CDR3 loop is CASSSGTQSYNEQFF. DNA for the CDR3: TGTGCCAGCAGCTCCGGGACACAGTCCTACAATGAGCAGTTCTTC. Based on the CDR3 plus reference TRBV2 and TRBJ2-1, the full variable domain is EPEVTQTPSHQVTQMGQEVILRCVPISNHLYFYWYRQILGQKVEFLVSFYNNEISEKSEIFDDQFSVERPDGSNFTLKIRSTKLEDSAMYFCASSSGTQSYNEQFFGPGTRLTVL.

The chain employs TRBV7-3 and TRBJ2-1; TRBD2 aligns across 7 bases. Germline CDR1 is SGHTA and CDR2 is FQGTGA. The CDR3 runs 13 residues. The J segment lost 13 bases and the V segment lost 2 bases, leaving 8 bases of the junction unmatched. CDR3 coding DNA: TGTGCCAGCAGCTTACGCCAGCGGGAAATACAGTTCTTC. Residues: CASSLRQREIQFF. The whole variable domain, filled in from reference TRBV7-3 and TRBJ2-1, reads GAGVSQTPSNKVTEKGKYVELRCDPISGHTALYWYRQSLGQGPEFLIYFQGTGAADDSGLPNDRFFAVRPEGSVSTLKIQRTERGDSAVYLCASSLRQREIQFFGPGTRLTVL.

The rearrangement joins TRBV19 to TRBJ1-3; 7 bases are a match to TRBD1. Germline CDR1 and CDR2: LNHDA and SQIVND (reference sequence). The CDR3 is made up of 16 amino acids. After removal of 9 bases from V and 2 bases from J, the junction contained 13 bases not matched to a gene. The CDR3 loop reads CASRQGLVTTGNTIYF. DNA of the CDR3: TGTGCCAGCCGACAGGGACTTGTGACTACTGGAAACACCATATATTTT.

V and J are TRBV10-1 and TRBJ2-7, with 9 bases identical to TRBD1. CDR1 and CDR2 from the germline V gene are WNHNN and SYGVQD (reference sequence). The CDR3 runs 16 residues. Trimming removed 3 bases from V and 0 bases from J; junction bases left unmatched: 6. The CDR3 DNA follows: TGCGCCAGCAGTGATACCGGGACAGGGAACTCCTACGAGCAGTACTTC. Protein sequence: CASSDTGTGNSYEQYF.

This clone was observed once. This rearrangement joins TRBV11-3 to TRBJ2-7; 8 nucleotides agree with TRBD1. J was trimmed by 3 bases and V by 6 bases; bases with no gene match: 10. The length of the CDR3 is 15 residues. CDR1 and CDR2 (germline): SGHNT, YENEEA. The chain's CDR3 is CASRVETGAIYEQYF. The CDR3 nucleotides read TGTGCCAGCAGAGTCGAGACAGGGGCGATCTACGAGCAGTACTTC.

This chain connects TRBV5-5 to TRBJ2-7; D uncertain. The CDR3 has 14 amino acids. Germline CDR1 is SGHKS and CDR2 is YYEKEE (reference sequence). V dropped 0 bases and J dropped 5 bases, with 12 bases sitting between them. This chain's CDR3 is CASSLVEVLNEQYF. The CDR3 nucleotides read TGTGCCAGCAGCTTGGTTGAGGTTCTCAACGAGCAGTACTTC. The full variable domain, with the rest looked up from reference TRBV5-5 and TRBJ2-7, is DAGVTQSPTHLIKTRGQQVTLRCSPISGHKSVSWYQQVLGQGPQFIFQYYEKEERGRGNFPDRFSARQFPNYSSELNVNALLLGDSALYLCASSLVEVLNEQYFGPGTRLTVT.

The genes are TRBV6-2 or TRBV6-3 and TRBJ2-3; 7 bases line up with TRBD1. Germline values: CDR1 MNHEY, CDR2 SVGEGT. J lost 3 bases, V lost 5 bases, and 5 bases had no gene match. The CDR3 sequence is 14 residues long. The CDR3 region has the DNA TGTGCCAGCAGTGGGAGACAGGGAACAGATACGCAGTATTTT. Translating gives CASSGRQGTDTQYF.

V and J are TRBV5-1 and TRBJ2-7; tentative D call: TRBD1 (5 bases). This CDR3 region has 15 residues. In germline, CDR1 is SGHRS, CDR2 YFSETQ. V lost 1 base, J lost 2 bases, and 13 bases lay in between. The CDR3 DNA sequence: TGCGCCAGCAGCTTGTGGAAGGGGATTACCTACGAGCAGTACTTC. It translates to CASSLWKGITYEQYF.

V is TRBV20-1 and J is TRBJ2-2; D unresolved. Germline V gene sequence: CDR1 DFQATT, CDR2 SNEGSKA (reference sequence). The CDR3 runs to 11 residues. V lost 3 bases and J lost 5, with 4 bases in between. Here the CDR3 reads CSASETGELFF. The CDR3 DNA sequence: TGCAGTGCTAGCGAGACCGGGGAGCTGTTTTTT.

The chain combines TRBV19 with TRBJ2-7; 15 positions agree with TRBD2. V trimming: 6 bases; J trimming: 4 bases; junction bases outside the gene matches: 4. Looked up from germline, CDR1 is LNHDA and CDR2 is SQIVND (reference sequence). This CDR3 comprises 15 residues. In nucleotides, the CDR3 is TGTGCCAGTAGCCCGGGACTAGCGGGAGGTTACGAGCAGTACTTC. Amino acid sequence: CASSPGLAGGYEQYF. Based on the CDR3 plus reference TRBV19 and TRBJ2-7, the full variable domain is DGGITQSPKYLFRKEGQNVTLSCEQNLNHDAMYWYRQDPGQGLRLIYYSQIVNDFQKGDIAEGYSVSREKKESFPLTVTSAQKNPTAFYLCASSPGLAGGYEQYFGPGTRLTVT.